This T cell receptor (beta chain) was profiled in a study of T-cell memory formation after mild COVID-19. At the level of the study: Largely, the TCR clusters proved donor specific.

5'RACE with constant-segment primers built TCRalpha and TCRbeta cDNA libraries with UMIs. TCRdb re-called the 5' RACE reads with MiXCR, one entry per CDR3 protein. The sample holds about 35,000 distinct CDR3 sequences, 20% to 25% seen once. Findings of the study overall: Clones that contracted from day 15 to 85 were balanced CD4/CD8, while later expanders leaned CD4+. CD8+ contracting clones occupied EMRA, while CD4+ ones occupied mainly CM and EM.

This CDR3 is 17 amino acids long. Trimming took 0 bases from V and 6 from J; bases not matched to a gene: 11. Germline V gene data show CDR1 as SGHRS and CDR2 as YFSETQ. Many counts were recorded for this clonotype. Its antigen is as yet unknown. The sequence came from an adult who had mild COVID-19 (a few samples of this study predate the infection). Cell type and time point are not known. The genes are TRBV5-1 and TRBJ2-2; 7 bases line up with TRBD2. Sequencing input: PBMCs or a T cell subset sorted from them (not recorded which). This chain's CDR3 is CASSLGPSGVGSGELFF. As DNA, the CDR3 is TGCGCCAGCAGCTTGGGTCCCAGCGGGGTCGGTTCCGGGGAGCTGTTTTTT. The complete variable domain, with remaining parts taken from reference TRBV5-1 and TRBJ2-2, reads KAGVTQTPRYLIKTRGQQVTLSCSPISGHRSVSWYQQTPGQGLQFLFEYFSETQRNKGNFPGRFSGRQFSNSRSEMNVSTLELGDSALYLCASSLGPSGVGSGELFFGEGSRLTVL.